Only a few counts were recorded for the clone carrying this T cell receptor (beta chain). Sequenced by immunoSEQ multiplex PCR; TCRdb stores in-frame clones only, minus some. This table has approximately 51,000 clones, more than 75% appearing once. The sample belongs to a study of PD-L1 blockade in urothelial cancer. The CDR3 runs to 18 residues. In germline, CDR1 is SGDLS, CDR2 YYNGEE. The ends were cut back, 0 bases at V and 4 bases at J, with 19 bases in the middle. The clonotype comes from a man in his 60s with urothelial cancer. This chain connects TRBV9 to TRBJ1-4; D gene uncertain. Here the sequenced sample was PBMCs, taken around atezolizumab (anti-PD-L1) treatment. The DNA of the CDR3 is TGTGCCAGCAGCGTAGGGTTGAGGAGCCAAACCCTTAATGAAAAACTGTTTTTT. Translation: CASSVGLRSQTLNEKLFF.